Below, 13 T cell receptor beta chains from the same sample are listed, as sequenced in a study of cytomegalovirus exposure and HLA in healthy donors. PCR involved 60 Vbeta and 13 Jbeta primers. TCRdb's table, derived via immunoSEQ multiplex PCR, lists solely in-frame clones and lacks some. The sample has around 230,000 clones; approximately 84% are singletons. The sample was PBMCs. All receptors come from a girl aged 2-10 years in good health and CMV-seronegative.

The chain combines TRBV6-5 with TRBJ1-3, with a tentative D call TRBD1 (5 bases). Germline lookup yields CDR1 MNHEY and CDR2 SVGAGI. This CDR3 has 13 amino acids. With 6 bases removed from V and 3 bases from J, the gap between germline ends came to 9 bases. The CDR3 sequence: CASRRDFGNTIYF. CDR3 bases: TGTGCCAGCAGGAGGGACTTTGGAAACACCATATATTTT.

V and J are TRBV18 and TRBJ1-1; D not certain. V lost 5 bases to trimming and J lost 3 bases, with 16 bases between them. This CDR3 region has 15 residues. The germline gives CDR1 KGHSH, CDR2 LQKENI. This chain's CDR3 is CASSVFSGRDTEAFF. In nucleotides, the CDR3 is TGTGCCAGCTCAGTTTTCTCCGGGAGGGACACTGAAGCTTTCTTT.

CDR3 amino acids: CASQQGARNTGELFF. As DNA, the CDR3 is TGTGCCAGCCAACAGGGGGCTAGAAACACCGGGGAGCTGTTTTTT. V usage is TRBV6-1 and J usage is TRBJ2-2; TRBD1 matches 9 bases. V dropped 8 bases and J dropped 2; count of bases not matched to a gene: 6. The germline gives CDR1 MNHNS, CDR2 SASEGT. The CDR3 runs 15 residues.

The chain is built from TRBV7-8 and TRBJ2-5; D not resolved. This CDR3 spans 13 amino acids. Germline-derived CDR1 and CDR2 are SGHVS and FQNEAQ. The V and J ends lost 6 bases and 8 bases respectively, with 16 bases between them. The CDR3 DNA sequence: TGTGCCAGCAGTAAGAATTATCTAGACACCCAGTACTTC. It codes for CASSKNYLDTQYF. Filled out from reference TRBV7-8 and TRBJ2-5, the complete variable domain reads GAGVSQSPRYKVAKRGQDVALRCDPISGHVSLFWYQQALGQGPEFLTYFQNEAQLDKSGLPSDRFFAERPEGSVSTLKIQRTQQEDSAVYLCASSKNYLDTQYFGPGTRLLVL.

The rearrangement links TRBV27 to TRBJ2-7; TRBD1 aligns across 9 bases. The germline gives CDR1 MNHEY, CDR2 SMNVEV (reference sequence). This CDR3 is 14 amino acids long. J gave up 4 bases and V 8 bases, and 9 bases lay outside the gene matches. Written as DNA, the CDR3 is TGTGCCAGCGGGGGGACAGGGTTCCTTTACGAGCAGTACTTC. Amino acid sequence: CASGGTGFLYEQYF.

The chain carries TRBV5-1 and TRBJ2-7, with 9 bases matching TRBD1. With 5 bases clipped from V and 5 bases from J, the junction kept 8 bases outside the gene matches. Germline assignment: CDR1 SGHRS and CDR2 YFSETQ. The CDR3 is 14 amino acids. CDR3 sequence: CASRVPDRGDEQYF. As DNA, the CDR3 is TGCGCCAGCAGGGTTCCGGACAGGGGTGACGAGCAGTACTTC.

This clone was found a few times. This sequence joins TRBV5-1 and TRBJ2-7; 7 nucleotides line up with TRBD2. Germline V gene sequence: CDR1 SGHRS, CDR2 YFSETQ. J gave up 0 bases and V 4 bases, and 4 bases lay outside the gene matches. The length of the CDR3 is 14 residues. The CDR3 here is CASSGEGVSYEQYF. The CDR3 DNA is TGCGCCAGCAGCGGGGAGGGAGTCTCCTACGAGCAGTACTTC.

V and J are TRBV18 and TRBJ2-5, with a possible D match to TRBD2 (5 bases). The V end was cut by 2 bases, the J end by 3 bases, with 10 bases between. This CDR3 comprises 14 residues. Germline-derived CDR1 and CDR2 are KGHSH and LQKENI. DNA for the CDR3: TGTGCCAGCTCACCAGTTCCGGGGAAAGAGACCCAGTACTTC. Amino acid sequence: CASSPVPGKETQYF.

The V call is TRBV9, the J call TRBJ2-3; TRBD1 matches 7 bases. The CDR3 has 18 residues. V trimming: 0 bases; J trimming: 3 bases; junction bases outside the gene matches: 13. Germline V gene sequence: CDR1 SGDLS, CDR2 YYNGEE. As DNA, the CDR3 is TGTGCCAGCAGCGTAGCCCCCACGATGGGGACAGTTACAGATACGCAGTATTTT. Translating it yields CASSVAPTMGTVTDTQYF.

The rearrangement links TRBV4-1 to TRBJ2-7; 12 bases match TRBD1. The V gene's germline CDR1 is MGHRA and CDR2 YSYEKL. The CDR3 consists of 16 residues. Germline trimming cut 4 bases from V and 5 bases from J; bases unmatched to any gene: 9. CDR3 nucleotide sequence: TGCGCCAGCAGCCTCGTACCGGGACAGGGGGCGAACGAGCAGTACTTC. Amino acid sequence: CASSLVPGQGANEQYF.

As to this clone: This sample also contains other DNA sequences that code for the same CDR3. The CDR3 DNA reads as TGTGCCAGCACTCTCGGGGGGACTATCACAGATACGCAGTATTTT. This sequence encodes CASTLGGTITDTQYF. This sequence joins TRBV21-1 and TRBJ2-3; the table's D call, TRBD2, has no DNA check behind it. TRBV21-1 is annotated as a pseudogene. The CDR3 sequence is 15 residues long.

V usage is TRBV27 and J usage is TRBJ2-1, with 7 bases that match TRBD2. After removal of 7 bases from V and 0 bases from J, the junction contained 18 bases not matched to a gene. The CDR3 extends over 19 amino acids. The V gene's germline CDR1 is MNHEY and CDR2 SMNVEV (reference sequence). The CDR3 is CASTPGLAEGASSYNEQFF. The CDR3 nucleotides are TGTGCCAGCACCCCCGGCCTAGCGGAAGGCGCGAGCTCCTACAATGAGCAGTTCTTC.

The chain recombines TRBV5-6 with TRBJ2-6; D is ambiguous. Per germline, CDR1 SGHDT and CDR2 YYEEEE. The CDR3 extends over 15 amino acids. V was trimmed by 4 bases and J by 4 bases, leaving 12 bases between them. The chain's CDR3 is CASSLTESGANVLTF. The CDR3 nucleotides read TGTGCCAGCAGCCTTACAGAGTCGGGGGCCAACGTCCTGACTTTC.